This T cell receptor (beta chain) was sequenced in a study of blood T cell repertoires in COVID-19. Study overall: The United States, Italy and Spain were the sources of the acute and convalescent COVID-19 samples. PBMCs, B-cell-depleted T cells, or T cells were the source of the cDNA or gDNA that made up the material.

Germline V gene lookup returns CDR1 SGHTA and CDR2 FQGTGA. The CDR3 spans 16 residues. Trimming removed 5 bases from V and 5 bases from J, with 21 bases in between. Study processing details: Quantification of nucleated cells was approximated via reference gene primer amplification. This table comes from immunoSEQ multiplex PCR, and its TCRdb copy is limited to in-frame clones, with some not included. That table furnishes V, J and clone size, whereas the DNA furnished D and trimming. The table includes more than 45,000 clones, approximately 90% detected once. The sample taken for sequencing was peripheral blood. The source is a man aged 80 or over with acute or convalescent COVID-19. The J gene is TRBJ1-1, the V gene TRBV7-3; D ambiguous. CDR3 coding DNA: TGTGCCAGCAGCCCTCGATCTGGTGCTGGCTGGACTGAAGCTTTCTTT. Its translation: CASSPRSGAGWTEAFF.